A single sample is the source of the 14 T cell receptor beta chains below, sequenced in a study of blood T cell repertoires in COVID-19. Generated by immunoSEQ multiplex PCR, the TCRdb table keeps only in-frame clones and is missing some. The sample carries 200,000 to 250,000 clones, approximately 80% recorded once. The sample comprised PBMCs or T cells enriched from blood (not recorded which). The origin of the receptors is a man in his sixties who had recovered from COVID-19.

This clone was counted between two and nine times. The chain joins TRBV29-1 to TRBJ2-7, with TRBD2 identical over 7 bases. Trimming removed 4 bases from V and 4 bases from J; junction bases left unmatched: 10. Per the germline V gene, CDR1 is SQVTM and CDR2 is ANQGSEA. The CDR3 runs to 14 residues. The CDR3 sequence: CSVGGGASLYEQYF. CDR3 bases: TGCAGCGTTGGCGGGGGAGCATCATTATACGAGCAGTACTTC.

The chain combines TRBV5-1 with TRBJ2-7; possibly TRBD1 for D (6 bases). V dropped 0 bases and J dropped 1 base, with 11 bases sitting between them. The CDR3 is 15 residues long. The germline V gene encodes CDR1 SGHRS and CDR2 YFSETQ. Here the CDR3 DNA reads TGCGCCAGCAGCTTGGGCCGTGGGACATCCTACGAGCAGTACTTC. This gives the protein CASSLGRGTSYEQYF.

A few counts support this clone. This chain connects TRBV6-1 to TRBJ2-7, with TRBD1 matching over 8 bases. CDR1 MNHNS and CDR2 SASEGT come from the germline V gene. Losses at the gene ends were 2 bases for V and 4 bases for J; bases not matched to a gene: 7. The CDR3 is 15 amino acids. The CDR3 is CASSEWGQVMYEQYF. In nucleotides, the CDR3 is TGTGCCAGCAGTGAATGGGGACAGGTGATGTACGAGCAGTACTTC.

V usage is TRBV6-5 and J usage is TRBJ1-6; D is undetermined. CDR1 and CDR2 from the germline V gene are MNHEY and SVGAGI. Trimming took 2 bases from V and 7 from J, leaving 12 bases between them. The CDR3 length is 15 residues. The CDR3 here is CASSYHELANSPLHF. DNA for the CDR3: TGTGCCAGCAGTTACCACGAACTCGCAAATTCACCCCTCCACTTT.

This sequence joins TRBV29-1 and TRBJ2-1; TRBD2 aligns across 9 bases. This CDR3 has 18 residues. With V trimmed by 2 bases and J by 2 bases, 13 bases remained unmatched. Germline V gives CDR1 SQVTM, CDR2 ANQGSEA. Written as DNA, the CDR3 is TGCAGCGTTGAACCTTTGGAGGCTAGCGGGATCGCCTACAATGAGCAGTTCTTC. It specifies CSVEPLEASGIAYNEQFF.

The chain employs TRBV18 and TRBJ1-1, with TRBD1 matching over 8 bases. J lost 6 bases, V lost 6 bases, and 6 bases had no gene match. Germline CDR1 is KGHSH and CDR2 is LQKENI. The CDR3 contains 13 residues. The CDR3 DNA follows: TGTGCCAGCTCGCAGGGGGCCGGCCCTGAAGCTTTCTTT. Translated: CASSQGAGPEAFF.

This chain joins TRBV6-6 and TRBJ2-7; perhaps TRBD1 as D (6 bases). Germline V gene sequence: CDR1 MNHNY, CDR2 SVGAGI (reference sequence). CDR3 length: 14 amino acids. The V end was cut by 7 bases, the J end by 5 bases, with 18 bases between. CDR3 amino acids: CASKGDGSTHEQYF. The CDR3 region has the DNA TGTGCCAGCAAGGGGGACGGCTCTACTCACGAGCAGTACTTC.

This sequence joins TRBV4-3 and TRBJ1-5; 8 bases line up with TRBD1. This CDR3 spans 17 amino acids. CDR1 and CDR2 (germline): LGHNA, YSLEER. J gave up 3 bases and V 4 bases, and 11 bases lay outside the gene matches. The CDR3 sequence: CASSPHRDRRPNQPQHF. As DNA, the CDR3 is TGCGCCAGCAGCCCACATAGGGACAGGCGGCCCAATCAGCCCCAGCATTTT.

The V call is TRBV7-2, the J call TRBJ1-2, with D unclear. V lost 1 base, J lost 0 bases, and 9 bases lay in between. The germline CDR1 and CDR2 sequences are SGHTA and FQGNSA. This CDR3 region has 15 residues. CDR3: CASSLVAGSNYGYTF. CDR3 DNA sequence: TGTGCCAGCAGCTTAGTCGCAGGTTCTAACTATGGCTACACCTTC.

CDR3 residues: CASRAGGNTGELFF. The CDR3 nucleotides are TGTGCCAGCAGGGCAGGGGGCAACACCGGGGAGCTGTTTTTT. The gene calls are TRBV7-3 and TRBJ2-2; 8 nucleotides line up with TRBD1. Germline lookup yields CDR1 SGHTA and CDR2 FQGTGA. V was clipped by 6 bases and J by 2 bases; unmatched bases: 2. The CDR3 is made up of 14 amino acids.

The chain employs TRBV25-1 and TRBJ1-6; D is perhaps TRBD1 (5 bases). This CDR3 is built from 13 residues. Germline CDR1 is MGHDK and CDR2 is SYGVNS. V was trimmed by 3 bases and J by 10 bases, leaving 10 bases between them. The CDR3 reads CASSDRADSPLHF. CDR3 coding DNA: TGTGCCAGCAGTGACAGGGCGGACTCACCCCTCCACTTT.

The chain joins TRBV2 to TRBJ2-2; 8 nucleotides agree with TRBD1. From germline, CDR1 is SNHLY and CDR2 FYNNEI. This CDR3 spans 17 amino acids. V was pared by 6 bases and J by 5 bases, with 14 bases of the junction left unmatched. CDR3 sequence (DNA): TGTGCCAGCAGCCCCGAGATGAGACAGGGGAGGACCGGGGAGCTGTTTTTT. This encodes CASSPEMRQGRTGELFF.

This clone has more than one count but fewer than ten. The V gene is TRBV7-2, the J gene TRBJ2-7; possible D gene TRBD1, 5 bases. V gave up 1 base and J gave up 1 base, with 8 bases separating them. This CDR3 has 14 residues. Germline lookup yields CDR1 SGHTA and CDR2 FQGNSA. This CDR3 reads CASSLGRQSYEQYF. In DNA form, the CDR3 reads TGTGCCAGCAGCTTAGGGCGACAGTCCTACGAGCAGTACTTC. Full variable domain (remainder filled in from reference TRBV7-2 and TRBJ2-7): GAGVSQSPSNKVTEKGKDVELRCDPISGHTALYWYRQSLGQGLEFLIYFQGNSAPDKSGLPSDRFSAERTGGSVSTLTIQRTQQEDSAVYLCASSLGRQSYEQYFGPGTRLTVT.

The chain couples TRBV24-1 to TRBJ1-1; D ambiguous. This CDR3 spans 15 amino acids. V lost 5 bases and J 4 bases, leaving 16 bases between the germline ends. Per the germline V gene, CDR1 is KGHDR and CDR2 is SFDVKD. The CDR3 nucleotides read TGTGCCACCAGTGGCCCCCCCTCCTCGGGCACTGAAGCTTTCTTT. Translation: CATSGPPSSGTEAFF.